The 21 T cell receptor beta chains given below trace back to one sample, sequenced in a study of beta chain features in type 1 diabetes. Expressed TCRB transcripts were sequenced because the entire RNA isolate underwent reverse transcription. The method was immunoSEQ multiplex PCR; TCRdb's version includes in-frame clones alone and lacks a portion of them. The data contain hundreds of thousands of clones, roughly 9.6% of them singletons. The sequenced sample consisted of naive CD4+ T cells from blood. The receptor set was obtained from a woman in her twenties or thirties in good health.

This clone was observed a few times. V and J are TRBV2 and TRBJ2-2, with TRBD1 identical over 8 bases. This CDR3 contains 14 residues. With 6 bases clipped from V and 5 bases from J, the junction kept 5 bases outside the gene matches. Germline V lookup: CDR1 SNHLY, CDR2 FYNNEI. The CDR3 DNA reads TGTGCCAGCAGGCTAGACAGGGGAACCGGGGAGCTGTTTTTT. Translation: CASRLDRGTGELFF.

The chain recombines TRBV2 with TRBJ2-7; the match to TRBD2 covers 10 bases. V shed 4 bases and J 4 bases; nucleotides not matched to a gene: 7. The CDR3 is 15 amino acids. Germline V CDR1 and CDR2: SNHLY, FYNNEI. The chain's CDR3 is CASSALAGVRYEQYF. CDR3 DNA sequence: TGTGCCAGCAGTGCCCTAGCGGGAGTCCGTTACGAGCAGTACTTC. Full variable domain (outside the CDR3, taken from reference TRBV2 and TRBJ2-7): EPEVTQTPSHQVTQMGQEVILRCVPISNHLYFYWYRQILGQKVEFLVSFYNNEISEKSEIFDDQFSVERPDGSNFTLKIRSTKLEDSAMYFCASSALAGVRYEQYFGPGTRLTVT.

This clone has only a few counts. V is TRBV13 and J is TRBJ2-1; TRBD1 matches at 8 bases. The CDR3 contains 15 residues. Per germline, CDR1 PRHDT and CDR2 FYEKMQ (reference sequence). Trimming cost V 5 bases and J 0 bases; bases outside gene matches: 3. CDR3 in amino acids: CASSADRASYNEQFF. The CDR3 nucleotides read TGTGCCAGCAGCGCGGACAGGGCCTCCTACAATGAGCAGTTCTTC.

J is TRBJ2-3 and V is TRBV9; 12 bases align to TRBD2. The CDR3 consists of 18 residues. The J segment lost 0 bases and the V segment lost 4 bases, leaving 9 bases of the junction unmatched. Germline V gene sequence: CDR1 SGDLS, CDR2 YYNGEE. In DNA form, the CDR3 reads TGTGCCAGCAGCCGGGGACTAGCGGGCCGGTCTAGCACAGATACGCAGTATTTT. This encodes CASSRGLAGRSSTDTQYF.

The chain has TRBV11-2 and TRBJ2-5; TRBD1 matches 10 bases. Germline V CDR1 and CDR2: SGHAT, FQNNGV. J lost 1 base, V lost 7 bases, and 6 bases had no gene match. The CDR3 runs 15 residues. The CDR3 nucleotides read TGTGCCAGCAAAGAAGGACAGGGGGTCCAAGAGACCCAGTACTTC. Translating it yields CASKEGQGVQETQYF.

V and J are TRBV5-1 and TRBJ2-5; TRBD1 matches at 10 bases. Per the germline V gene, CDR1 is SGHRS and CDR2 is YFSETQ. This CDR3 is built from 15 residues. The V and J ends lost 4 bases and 1 base, in that order; junction bases with no gene match: 4. The CDR3 nucleotides are TGCGCCAGCAGCGAGGGACAGGGGTCCCAAGAGACCCAGTACTTC. Translation gives CASSEGQGSQETQYF.

This rearrangement joins TRBV4-3 to TRBJ2-1; 13 nucleotides match TRBD2. This CDR3 has 19 amino acids. Per germline, CDR1 LGHNA and CDR2 YSLEER. The V gene end was trimmed by 1 base and the J gene end by 7 bases; junction bases not matched to a gene: 13. CDR3 bases: TGCGCCAGCAGCCAAGGGCCCCCCCTACTAGCGGGAGGGGGAAATGAGCAGTTCTTC. It yields the protein CASSQGPPLLAGGGNEQFF.

This clone came up a few times. The V gene is TRBV28, the J gene TRBJ2-5; 8 nucleotides line up with TRBD1. Trimming removed 3 bases from V and 10 bases from J; junction bases left unmatched: 4. The CDR3 is 12 residues long. Germline V gives CDR1 MDHEN, CDR2 SYDVKM. The DNA for the CDR3 is TGTGCCAGCAGTTTGGACAGGGTGGGCCAGTACTTC. Its translation: CASSLDRVGQYF.

V and J are TRBV5-4 and TRBJ1-2; D is unclear. Germline V gene lookup returns CDR1 SGHNT and CDR2 YYREEE (reference sequence). The V end lost 0 bases, the J end lost 8 bases, and 14 bases lay between the germline ends. The CDR3 consists of 14 residues. CDR3 amino acids: CASSLAGSGKGYTF. The CDR3 DNA reads as TGTGCCAGCAGCTTGGCCGGTTCGGGGAAGGGCTACACCTTC.

This rearrangement joins TRBV30 to TRBJ2-7; D is perhaps TRBD2 (6 bases). CDR1 and CDR2 from the germline V gene are GTSNPN and SVGIG (reference sequence). The CDR3 totals 17 residues. V was trimmed by 2 bases and J by 3 bases, leaving 23 bases between them. The CDR3 region is CAWSFPEPGLTDYEQYF. The CDR3 region has the DNA TGTGCCTGGAGTTTCCCCGAACCGGGACTGACCGACTACGAGCAGTACTTC. Drawing the rest from reference TRBV30 and TRBJ2-7, the complete variable domain is SQTIHQWPATLVQPVGSPLSLECTVEGTSNPNLYWYRQAAGRGLQLLFYSVGIGQISSEVPQNLSASRPQDRQFILSSKKLLLSDSGFYLCAWSFPEPGLTDYEQYFGPGTRLTVT.

The V call is TRBV7-8, the J call TRBJ2-5; D gene ambiguous. Germline CDR1 and CDR2: SGHVS and FQNEAQ. The ends were cut back, 0 bases at V and 4 bases at J, with 3 bases in the middle. The CDR3 sequence is 12 residues long. The CDR3 spells CASSLARETQYF. DNA for the CDR3: TGTGCCAGCAGCTTAGCGCGAGAGACCCAGTACTTC.

The rearrangement joins TRBV7-9 to TRBJ2-7; no definite D call. The CDR3 is made up of 12 amino acids. Germline values: CDR1 SEHNR, CDR2 FQNEAQ (reference sequence). V lost 5 bases to trimming and J lost 2 bases, with 7 bases between them. CDR3 nucleotide sequence: TGTGCCAGCAGCGTAGGAGCCTACGAGCAGTACTTC. Its protein product is CASSVGAYEQYF.

The V and J genes are TRBV7-9 and TRBJ1-1; a possible D gene is TRBD1 (5 bases). The germline CDR1 and CDR2 sequences are SEHNR and FQNEAQ (reference sequence). V was clipped by 5 bases and J by 0 bases, with 22 bases between them. This CDR3 has 18 amino acids. The CDR3 sequence is CASSDPGRMWGVNTEAFF. In nucleotides, the CDR3 is TGTGCCAGCAGCGACCCAGGCAGGATGTGGGGGGTGAACACTGAAGCTTTCTTT.

This clone was recorded a few times. This chain joins TRBV29-1 and TRBJ2-7, with 8 bases lining up with TRBD2. The CDR3 loop spans 15 amino acids. V gave up 1 base and J gave up 3 bases; unmatched junction bases: 8. Germline V gene sequence: CDR1 SQVTM, CDR2 ANQGSEA. CDR3 protein: CSVEGGAGVNYEQYF. The CDR3 DNA is TGCAGCGTTGAAGGAGGAGCGGGAGTAAACTACGAGCAGTACTTC.

The chain recombines TRBV7-8 with TRBJ2-1, with TRBD2 matching 9 bases. The germline V gene has CDR1 SGHVS and CDR2 FQNEAQ. The V segment lost 6 bases and the J segment 3 bases; nucleotides outside the gene matches: 6. The CDR3 has 15 residues. CDR3 region: CASSLTSGFYNEQFF. CDR3 in DNA: TGTGCCAGCAGTCTCACTAGCGGGTTCTACAATGAGCAGTTCTTC.

This chain uses TRBV5-4 with TRBJ2-1; D not resolved. CDR1 is SGHNT and CDR2 is YYREEE in the germline V gene (reference sequence). V lost 5 bases and J 10 bases, leaving 22 bases between the germline ends. This CDR3 has 15 residues. The CDR3 region is CASSLSWAEGEEQFF. CDR3 nucleotide sequence: TGTGCCAGCAGTTTAAGCTGGGCAGAAGGCGAGGAGCAGTTCTTC.

CDR3 in DNA: TGCGCCAGCAGCCAGGGGGGGGCTAGCGGCCCTAGCACAGATACGCAGTATTTT. It yields the protein CASSQGGASGPSTDTQYF. The V gene is TRBV4-3, the J gene TRBJ2-3; D perhaps matches TRBD2 (7 bases). Germline assignment: CDR1 LGHNA and CDR2 YSLEER. The CDR3 has 18 residues. V lost 3 bases and J 0 bases, leaving 19 bases between the germline ends.

This clone was counted between two and nine times. The J gene is TRBJ2-7, the V gene TRBV9; no clear D. V lost 0 bases, J lost 0 bases, and 13 bases lay in between. CDR1 and CDR2 (germline): SGDLS, YYNGEE. This CDR3 comprises 16 residues. CDR3 residues: CASSVVAAPSSYEQYF. The CDR3 DNA reads as TGTGCCAGCAGCGTAGTAGCAGCGCCGAGCTCCTACGAGCAGTACTTC.

The chain carries TRBV27 and TRBJ2-7; 12 nucleotides line up with TRBD2. V dropped 6 bases and J dropped 2; count of bases not matched to a gene: 2. Germline V gene data show CDR1 as MNHEY and CDR2 as SMNVEV (reference sequence). This CDR3 contains 14 residues. The DNA of the CDR3 is TGTGCCAGCAGGTCTAGCGGGAGGGCCTACGAGCAGTACTTC. Protein product: CASRSSGRAYEQYF.

This chain connects TRBV29-1 to TRBJ2-5; TRBD1 agrees at 8 bases. Germline lookup yields CDR1 SQVTM and CDR2 ANQGSEA. The CDR3 totals 16 residues. V trimming: 4 bases; J trimming: 4 bases; junction bases outside the gene matches: 14. The chain's CDR3 is CSVVPGGSSAGETQYF. The CDR3 DNA reads TGCAGCGTTGTTCCAGGGGGCAGTTCTGCGGGAGAGACCCAGTACTTC. The variable domain in full, completed from reference TRBV29-1 and TRBJ2-5, reads SAVISQKPSRDICQRGTSLTIQCQVDSQVTMMFWYRQQPGQSLTLIATANQGSEATYESGFVIDKFPISRPNLTFSTLTVSNMSPEDSSIYLCSVVPGGSSAGETQYFGPGTRLLVL.

This clone was counted a few times. The V gene is TRBV28, the J gene TRBJ1-4; 8 nucleotides line up with TRBD1. After removal of 5 bases from V and 7 bases from J, the junction contained 6 bases not matched to a gene. The CDR3 totals 14 residues. The germline CDR1 and CDR2 sequences are MDHEN and SYDVKM. CDR3 nucleotide sequence: TGTGCCAGCAGTAACAGGGGGATCGGTGAAAAACTGTTTTTT. This codes for CASSNRGIGEKLFF.